A single sample is the source of the 10 T cell receptor beta chains below, sequenced in a study of monozygotic twins with inflammatory bowel disease. TCRdb reanalyzed the 5' RACE reads and collapses them to one entry per CDR3 protein, without DNA. The sample has some 400,000 distinct CDR3 sequences, and its top ten clones hold about 2.6%. Sequenced: blood. The receptors were gathered from a human donor with ulcerative colitis or Crohn's disease, or a healthy co-twin of an affected twin (not recorded which).

This sequence joins TRBV10-3 and TRBJ2-3; TCRdb reports TRBD1, a call that lacks DNA to check it against. The CDR3 has 14 amino acids. Germline V lookup: CDR1 ENHRY, CDR2 SYGVKD. The CDR3 sequence: CAAAPGSSTDTQYF.

The chain employs TRBV20-1 and TRBJ2-1; TCRdb picks TRBD1, but there is no DNA to check that call. Germline V gene sequence: CDR1 DFQATT, CDR2 SNEGSKA (reference sequence). This CDR3 comprises 13 residues. The CDR3: CSAMGQGDNEQFF.

The rearrangement uses TRBV6-6 and TRBJ2-5. This CDR3 spans 14 amino acids. Germline CDR1 is MNHNY and CDR2 is SVGAGI (reference sequence). The CDR3 sequence is CASSYSGSQETQYF.

The chain uses TRBV18 and TRBJ2-7; the TRBD1 assignment by TCRdb is unverifiable without DNA. The V gene's germline CDR1 is KGHSH and CDR2 LQKENI. The CDR3 consists of 12 residues. CDR3 protein: CASSPKGGEQYF. The entire variable domain, with the rest obtained from reference TRBV18 and TRBJ2-7, is as follows: NAGVMQNPRHLVRRRGQEARLRCSPMKGHSHVYWYRQLPEEGLKFMVYLQKENIIDESGMPKERFSAEFPKEGPSILRIQQVVRGDSAAYFCASSPKGGEQYFGPGTRLTVT.

The chain recombines TRBV11-2 with TRBJ1-5. Germline CDR1 and CDR2: SGHAT and FQNNGV. CDR3 length: 19 amino acids. The CDR3 region is CASSLHLGTDLHSNQPQHF.

The chain carries TRBV14 and TRBJ2-1; TCRdb designates TRBD2, a call that cannot be tested without DNA. Germline V gene sequence: CDR1 SGHDN, CDR2 FVKESK. The CDR3 spans 19 residues. CDR3 in amino acids: CASSQKRTSGSRLRNEQFF.

This CDR3 is CASSHSGMSYNEQFF. This chain links TRBV12-3 or TRBV12-4 with TRBJ2-1; the D gene TCRdb calls, TRBD2, cannot be checked with no DNA. The CDR3 has 15 amino acids.

The rearrangement links TRBV4-2 to TRBJ2-3; TCRdb selects TRBD1, and the lack of DNA leaves this call unchecked. CDR3 length equals 18 residues. The germline CDR1 and CDR2 sequences are LGHNA and YNFKEQ. Here the CDR3 reads CASSQGGTAGRFTDTQYF.

The CDR3 loop is CASRPEGHLSNQPQHF. The chain has TRBV6-1 and TRBJ1-5; the D call from TCRdb, TRBD1, cannot be confirmed without DNA. Germline CDR1 MNHNS, CDR2 SASEGT. CDR3 length equals 16 residues.

This rearrangement joins TRBV19 to TRBJ1-1. The CDR3 length is 18 residues. Germline values: CDR1 LNHDA, CDR2 SQIVND (reference sequence). This CDR3 reads CASSIKGRKGEMNTEAFF.